This TCR beta chain was captured by sequencing in a study of T cells in Graves' hyperthyroidism and ophthalmopathy. There are 13 residues in the CDR3. The germline gives CDR1 SGDLS, CDR2 YYNGEE. Trimming took 4 bases from V and 6 from J; bases not matched to a gene: 7. Study conclusions and caveats: Separating ophthalmopathy from stable hyperthyroidism was achieved by a 13 V-J model. Among clonotypes expanded in thyroid above 0.001, most were also found in blood.

As regards this clonotype: Its target is not known.

RNA transcripts provided the source from which TCR beta CDR3 regions were amplified. TCR CDR3 underwent first-round RT-PCR with the HTBI primer set. TCRdb called the multiplex PCR reads again in MiXCR, with one record for every CDR3 protein. The sample holds around 800,000 distinct CDR3 sequences, 38% seen once. The gene calls are TRBV9 and TRBJ2-7; 7 bases are a match to TRBD1. Sequenced input: blood. This sequence was found in a man younger than 35 with Graves' hyperthyroidism. CDR3 DNA: TGTGCCAGCAGCCACCTAGGGGGCACCGAGCAGTACTTC. It encodes CASSHLGGTEQYF.